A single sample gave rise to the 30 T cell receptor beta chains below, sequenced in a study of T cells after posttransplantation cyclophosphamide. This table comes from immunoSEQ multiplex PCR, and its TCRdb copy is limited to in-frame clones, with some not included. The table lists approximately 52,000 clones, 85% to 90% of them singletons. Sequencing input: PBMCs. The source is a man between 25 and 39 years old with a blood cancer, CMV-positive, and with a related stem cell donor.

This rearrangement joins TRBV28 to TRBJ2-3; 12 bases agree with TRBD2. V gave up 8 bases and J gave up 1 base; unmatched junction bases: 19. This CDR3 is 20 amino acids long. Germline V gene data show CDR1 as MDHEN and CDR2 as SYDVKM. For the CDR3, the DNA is TGTGCCAGCCTCAAGGGTGGGCTAGCGGGAGGGCCTGAGGGCACAGATACGCAGTATTTT. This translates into CASLKGGLAGGPEGTDTQYF.

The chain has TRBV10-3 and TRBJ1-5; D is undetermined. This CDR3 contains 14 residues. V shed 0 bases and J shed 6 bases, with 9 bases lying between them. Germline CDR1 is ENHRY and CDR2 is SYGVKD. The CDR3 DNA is TGTGCCATCAGTGAGTCTCTCTTTAGTCAGCCCCAGCATTTT. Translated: CAISESLFSQPQHF.

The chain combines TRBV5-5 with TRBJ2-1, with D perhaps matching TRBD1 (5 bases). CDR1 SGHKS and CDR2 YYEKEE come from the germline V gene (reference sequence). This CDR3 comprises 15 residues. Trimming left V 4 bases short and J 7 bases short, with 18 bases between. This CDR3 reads CASSGTGDLLNEQFF. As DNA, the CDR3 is TGTGCCAGCAGCGGCACAGGAGACCTCTTGAATGAGCAGTTCTTC.

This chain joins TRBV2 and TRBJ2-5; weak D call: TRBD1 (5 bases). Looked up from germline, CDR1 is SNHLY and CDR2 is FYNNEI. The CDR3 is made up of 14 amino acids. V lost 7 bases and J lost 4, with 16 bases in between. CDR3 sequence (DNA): TGTGCCAGCACCAAGGACAAACTGGGAGAGACCCAGTACTTC. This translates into CASTKDKLGETQYF.

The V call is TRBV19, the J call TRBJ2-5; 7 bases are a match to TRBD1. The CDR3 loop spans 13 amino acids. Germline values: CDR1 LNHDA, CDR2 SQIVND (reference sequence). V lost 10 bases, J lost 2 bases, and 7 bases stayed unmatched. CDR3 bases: TGTGCCACCCAAGGACAGGCTCAAGAGACCCAGTACTTC. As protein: CATQGQAQETQYF. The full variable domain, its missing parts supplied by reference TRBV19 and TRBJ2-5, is DGGITQSPKYLFRKEGQNVTLSCEQNLNHDAMYWYRQDPGQGLRLIYYSQIVNDFQKGDIAEGYSVSREKKESFPLTVTSAQKNPTAFYLCATQGQAQETQYFGPGTRLLVL.

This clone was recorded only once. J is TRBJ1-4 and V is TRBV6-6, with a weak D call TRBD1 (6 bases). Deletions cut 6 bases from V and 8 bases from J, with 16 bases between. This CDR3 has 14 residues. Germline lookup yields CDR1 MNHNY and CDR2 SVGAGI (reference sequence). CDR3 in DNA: TGTGCCAGCAGACTCACAGGGTTGGTCGAAAAACTGTTTTTT. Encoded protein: CASRLTGLVEKLFF.

CDR3 DNA sequence: TGTGCCAGCAGCTTACAGGAGAACACCGGGGAGCTGTTTTTT. Translated, it gives CASSLQENTGELFF. The V gene is TRBV7-2, the J gene TRBJ2-2, with D unclear. With 2 bases removed from V and 1 base from J, the gap between germline ends came to 5 bases. This CDR3 spans 14 amino acids. Germline lookup yields CDR1 SGHTA and CDR2 FQGNSA.

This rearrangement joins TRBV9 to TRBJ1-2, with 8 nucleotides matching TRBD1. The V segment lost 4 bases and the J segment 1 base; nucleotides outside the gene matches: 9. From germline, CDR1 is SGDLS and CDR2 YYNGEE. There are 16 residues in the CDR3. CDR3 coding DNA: TGTGCCAGCAGCATTGGGACAGGCCTTCGTAACTATGGCTACACCTTC. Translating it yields CASSIGTGLRNYGYTF.

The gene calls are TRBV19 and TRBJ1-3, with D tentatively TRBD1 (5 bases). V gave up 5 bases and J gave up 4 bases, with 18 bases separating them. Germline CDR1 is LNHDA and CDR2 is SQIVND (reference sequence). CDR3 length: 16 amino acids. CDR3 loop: CASSSFSRVEGNTIYF. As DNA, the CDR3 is TGTGCCAGTAGTTCCTTTTCCAGGGTAGAAGGAAACACCATATATTTT.

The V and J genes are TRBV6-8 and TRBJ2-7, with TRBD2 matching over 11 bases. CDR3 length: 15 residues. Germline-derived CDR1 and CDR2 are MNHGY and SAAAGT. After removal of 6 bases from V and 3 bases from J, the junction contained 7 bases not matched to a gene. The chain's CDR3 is CASSPGTSGGYEQYF. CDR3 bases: TGTGCCAGCAGCCCTGGGACTAGCGGAGGCTACGAGCAGTACTTC.

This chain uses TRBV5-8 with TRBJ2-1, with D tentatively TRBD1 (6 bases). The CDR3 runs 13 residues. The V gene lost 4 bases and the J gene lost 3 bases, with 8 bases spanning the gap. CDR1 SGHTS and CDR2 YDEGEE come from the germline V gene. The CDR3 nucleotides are TGTGCCAGCAGCAGGACAGACTACAATGAGCAGTTCTTC. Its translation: CASSRTDYNEQFF.

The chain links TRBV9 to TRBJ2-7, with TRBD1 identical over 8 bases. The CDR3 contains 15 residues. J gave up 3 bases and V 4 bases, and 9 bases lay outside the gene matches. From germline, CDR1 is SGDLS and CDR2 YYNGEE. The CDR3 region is CASSLHSGGLYEQYF. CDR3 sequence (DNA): TGTGCCAGCAGCCTCCATTCAGGGGGCCTCTACGAGCAGTACTTC.

The CDR3 DNA reads as TGCGCCAGCAGCCAAGTCTTTGGGACAGCCCGAGAGCAGTTCTTC. Its translation is CASSQVFGTAREQFF. The rearrangement joins TRBV4-1 to TRBJ2-1; 7 bases are shared with TRBD1. CDR1 and CDR2 from the germline V gene are MGHRA and YSYEKL. This CDR3 comprises 15 residues. The J segment lost 10 bases and the V segment lost 1 base, leaving 10 bases of the junction unmatched.

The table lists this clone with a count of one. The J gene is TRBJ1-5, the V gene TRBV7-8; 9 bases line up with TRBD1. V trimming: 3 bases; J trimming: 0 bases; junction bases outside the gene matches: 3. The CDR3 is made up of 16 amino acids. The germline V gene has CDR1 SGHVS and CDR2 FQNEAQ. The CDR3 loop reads CASSLTGGYSNQPQHF. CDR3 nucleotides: TGTGCCAGCAGCTTGACAGGGGGATATAGCAATCAGCCCCAGCATTTT.

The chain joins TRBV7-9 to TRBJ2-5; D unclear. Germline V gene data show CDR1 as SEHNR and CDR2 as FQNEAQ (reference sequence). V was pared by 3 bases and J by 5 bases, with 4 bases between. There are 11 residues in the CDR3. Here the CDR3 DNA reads TGTGCCAGCAGCTTCCGGGAGACCCAGTACTTC. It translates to CASSFRETQYF.

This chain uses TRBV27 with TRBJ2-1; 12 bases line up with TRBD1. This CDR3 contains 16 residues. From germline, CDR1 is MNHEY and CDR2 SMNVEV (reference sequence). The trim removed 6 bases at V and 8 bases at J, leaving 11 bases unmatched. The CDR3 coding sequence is TGTGCCAGCAGGAAATACGGGACAGGGGGCGGACATGAGCAGTTCTTC. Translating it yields CASRKYGTGGGHEQFF.

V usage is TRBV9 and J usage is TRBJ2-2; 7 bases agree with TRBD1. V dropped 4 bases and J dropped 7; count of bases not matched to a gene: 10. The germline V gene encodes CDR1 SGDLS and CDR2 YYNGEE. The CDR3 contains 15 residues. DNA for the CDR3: TGTGCCAGCAGCCCACGACAGGGCGATAGCGGGGAGCTGTTTTTT. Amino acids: CASSPRQGDSGELFF. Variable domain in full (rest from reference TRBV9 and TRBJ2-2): DSGVTQTPKHLITATGQRVTLRCSPRSGDLSVYWYQQSLDQGLQFLIQYYNGEERAKGNILERFSAQQFPDLHSELNLSSLELGDSALYFCASSPRQGDSGELFFGEGSRLTVL.

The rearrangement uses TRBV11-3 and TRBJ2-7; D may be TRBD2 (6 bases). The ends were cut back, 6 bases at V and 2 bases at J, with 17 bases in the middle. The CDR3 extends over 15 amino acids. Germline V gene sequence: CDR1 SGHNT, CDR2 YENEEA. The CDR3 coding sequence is TGTGCCAGCAGTCCGACCCGGGACTTACCCTACGAGCAGTACTTC. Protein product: CASSPTRDLPYEQYF.

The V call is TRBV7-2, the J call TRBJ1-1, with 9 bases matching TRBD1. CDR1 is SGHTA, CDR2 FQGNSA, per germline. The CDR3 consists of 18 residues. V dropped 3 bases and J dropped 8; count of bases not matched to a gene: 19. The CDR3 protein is CASSFRVERQGGSPEAFF. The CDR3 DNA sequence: TGTGCCAGCAGCTTCAGAGTTGAAAGACAGGGGGGATCGCCGGAAGCTTTCTTT.

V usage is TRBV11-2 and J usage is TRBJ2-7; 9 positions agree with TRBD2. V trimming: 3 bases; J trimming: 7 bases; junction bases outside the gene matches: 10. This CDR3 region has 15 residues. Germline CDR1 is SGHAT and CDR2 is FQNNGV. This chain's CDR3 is CASSFRREGRGEQYF. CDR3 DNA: TGTGCCAGCAGCTTTCGGCGGGAGGGCCGCGGGGAGCAGTACTTC.

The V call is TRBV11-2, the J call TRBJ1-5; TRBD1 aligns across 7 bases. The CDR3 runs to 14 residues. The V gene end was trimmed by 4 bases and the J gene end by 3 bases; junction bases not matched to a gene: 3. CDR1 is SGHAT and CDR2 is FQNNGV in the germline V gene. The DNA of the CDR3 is TGTGCCAGCAGCTCGGGACAGCTCAATCAGCCCCAGCATTTT. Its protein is CASSSGQLNQPQHF.

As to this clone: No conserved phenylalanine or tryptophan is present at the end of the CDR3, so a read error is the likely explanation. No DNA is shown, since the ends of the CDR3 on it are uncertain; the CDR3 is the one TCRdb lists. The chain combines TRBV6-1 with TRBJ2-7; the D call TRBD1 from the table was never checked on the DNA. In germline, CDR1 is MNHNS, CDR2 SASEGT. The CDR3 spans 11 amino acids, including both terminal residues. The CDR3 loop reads CASSLQTGTVL.

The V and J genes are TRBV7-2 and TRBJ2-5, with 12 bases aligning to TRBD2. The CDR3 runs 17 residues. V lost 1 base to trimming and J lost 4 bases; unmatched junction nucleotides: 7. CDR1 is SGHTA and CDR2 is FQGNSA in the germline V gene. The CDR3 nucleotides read TGTGCCAGCAGCTTAGGGTCCCTAGCGGGAGGGGGAGAGACCCAGTACTTC. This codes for CASSLGSLAGGGETQYF.

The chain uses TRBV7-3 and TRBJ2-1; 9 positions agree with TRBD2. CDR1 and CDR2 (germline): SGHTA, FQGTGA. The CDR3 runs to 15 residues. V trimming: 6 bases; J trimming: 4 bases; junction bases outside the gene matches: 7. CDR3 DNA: TGTGCCAGCAGTATTAGCGGGGGTAATTACAATGAGCAGTTCTTC. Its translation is CASSISGGNYNEQFF. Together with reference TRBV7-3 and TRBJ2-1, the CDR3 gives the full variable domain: GAGVSQTPSNKVTEKGKYVELRCDPISGHTALYWYRQSLGQGPEFLIYFQGTGAADDSGLPNDRFFAVRPEGSVSTLKIQRTERGDSAVYLCASSISGGNYNEQFFGPGTRLTVL.

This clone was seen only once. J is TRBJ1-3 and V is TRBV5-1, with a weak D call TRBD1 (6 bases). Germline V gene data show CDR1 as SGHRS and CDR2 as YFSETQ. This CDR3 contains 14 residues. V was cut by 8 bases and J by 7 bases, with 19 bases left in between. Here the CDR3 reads CASTAGDFSNTIYF. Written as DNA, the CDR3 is TGCGCCAGTACCGCAGGGGATTTTTCGAACACCATATATTTT.

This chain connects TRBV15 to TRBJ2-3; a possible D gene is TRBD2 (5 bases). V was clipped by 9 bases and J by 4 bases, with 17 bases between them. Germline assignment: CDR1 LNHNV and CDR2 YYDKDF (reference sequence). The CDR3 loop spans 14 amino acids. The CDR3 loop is CATSSRYEADTQYF. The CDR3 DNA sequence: TGTGCCACTTCTAGCCGCTACGAGGCAGATACGCAGTATTTT.

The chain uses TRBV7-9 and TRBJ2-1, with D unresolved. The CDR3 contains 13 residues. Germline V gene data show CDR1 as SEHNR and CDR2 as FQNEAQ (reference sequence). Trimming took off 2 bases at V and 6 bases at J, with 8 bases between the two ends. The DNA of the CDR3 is TGTGCCAGCAGCTTATTTCCCCTCAATGAGCAGTTCTTC. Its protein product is CASSLFPLNEQFF. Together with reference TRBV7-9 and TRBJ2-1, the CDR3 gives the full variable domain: DTGVSQNPRHKITKRGQNVTFRCDPISEHNRLYWYRQTLGQGPEFLTYFQNEAQLEKSRLLSDRFSAERPKGSFSTLEIQRTEQGDSAMYLCASSLFPLNEQFFGPGTRLTVL.

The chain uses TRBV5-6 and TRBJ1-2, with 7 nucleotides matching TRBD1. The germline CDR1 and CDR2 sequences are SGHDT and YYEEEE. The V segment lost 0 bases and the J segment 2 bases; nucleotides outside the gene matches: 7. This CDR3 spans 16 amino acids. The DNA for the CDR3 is TGTGCCAGCAGCTTGGTGGTGGGACAGACCAACTATGGCTACACCTTC. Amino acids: CASSLVVGQTNYGYTF.

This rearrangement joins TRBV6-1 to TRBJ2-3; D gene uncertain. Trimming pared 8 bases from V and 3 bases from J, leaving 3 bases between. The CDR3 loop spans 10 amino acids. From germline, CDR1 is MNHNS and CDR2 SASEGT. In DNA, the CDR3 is TGTGCCAGCTTAACAGATACGCAGTATTTT. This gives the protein CASLTDTQYF.

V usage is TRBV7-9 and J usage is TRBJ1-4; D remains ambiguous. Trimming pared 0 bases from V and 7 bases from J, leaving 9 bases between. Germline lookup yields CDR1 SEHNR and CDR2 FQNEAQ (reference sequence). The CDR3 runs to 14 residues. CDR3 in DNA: TGTGCCAGCAGCTTAGCGGAGAGAGGTGAAAAACTGTTTTTT. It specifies CASSLAERGEKLFF.